The table lists the clone carrying this TCR beta chain with many counts. Antigen: not known. The authors built TCR beta libraries using iRepertoire HTBI primers and Arm-PCR of CDR3 regions. TCRdb passed the multiplex PCR reads through MiXCR, listing each CDR3 protein once. The table lists under 300,000 distinct CDR3 sequences, around 20% of them singletons. This record comes from a study of regulatory T cells in long-lasting Graves disease. Notes on the study in general: Analysis covered peripheral blood alone, not thyroid tissue. TRBV28 was favored in persistent disease, as were TRBJ1-2 and TRBJ2-5. Patients with persistent Graves' had lower TCR diversity than newly diagnosed patients.

Time point: newly diagnosed GD, antithyroid drugs for less than 3 months. Researchers made the TCR library from RNA that was extracted from PBMCs. Trimming stripped 1 base from V and 5 bases from J, with 23 bases between. The CDR3 extends over 18 amino acids. Germline V gives CDR1 SQVTM, CDR2 ANQGSEA. The receptor was isolated from a female donor with Graves disease. The chain employs TRBV29-1 and TRBJ2-2; D possibly matches TRBD1 or TRBD2 (5 bases each). Sample: peripheral blood mononuclear cells (PBMCs), taken at new diagnosis, from a patient treated with antithyroid drugs. CDR3 residues: CSVEGAQGAVYGTGELFF. CDR3 bases: TGCAGCGTTGAAGGAGCGCAGGGAGCGGTCTATGGAACCGGGGAGCTGTTTTTT.